This T cell receptor (beta chain) is drawn from a study of regulatory T cells in long-lasting Graves disease. Study-wide background: It was over 5 years of antithyroid drugs, with positive TSH receptor antibodies, that meant persistent Graves' disease.

Regarding time point: persistent/refractory GD, antithyroid drugs over 5 years with positive TRAb. RNA extracted from PBMCs served as the sequencing template. With iRepertoire HTBI primers and Arm-PCR of CDR3 regions, TCR beta libraries were built. TCRdb reanalysed the multiplex PCR reads using MiXCR and keeps one entry per CDR3 protein. The table has almost 350,000 distinct CDR3 sequences, about 20% seen once. Study-level results: Those with persistent disease had in common more public clonotypes (2,741) than new patients (roughly 1,000).

This clonotype was counted at least ten times. Antigen specificity is unknown. This sequence was found in a female donor with Graves disease. The sample consisted of peripheral blood mononuclear cells (PBMCs), taken when the disease was refractory, from a patient treated with antithyroid drugs.

CDR3 nucleotide sequence: TGTGCCAGCATGACCCCTTCCTCCCAAGAGACCCAGTACTTC. Its protein is CASMTPSSQETQYF. The chain links TRBV28 to TRBJ2-5; D uncertain. CDR1 and CDR2 from the germline V gene are MDHEN and SYDVKM. This CDR3 is 14 amino acids long. Deletions cut 7 bases from V and 1 base from J, with 13 bases between.